Listed below are T cell receptor beta chains from one sample, sequenced in a study of cytomegalovirus exposure and HLA in healthy donors. The assay was immunoSEQ multiplex PCR, and TCRdb's table has in-frame clones only and misses some. The sample holds roughly 190,000 clones, approximately 9.5% seen once. The specimen sequenced was PBMCs. These receptors were collected from a woman in her twenties or thirties in good health and CMV-seropositive. Each CDR3 is given with its conserved first and last residue. The D gene is left open where the match is weak. Expanded clones get a size class; other rows say once, few or many, or leave the size out.

cdr3_length d_call j_call clone_size v_call cdr3_nt cdr3_aa
15 . TRBJ1-2 . TRBV6-5 TGTGCCAGCAGTCAGACCCGGAGGGGTGAATATGGCTACACCTTC CASSQTRRGEYGYTF
14 TRBD1 TRBJ1-1 few TRBV18 TGTGCCAGCTCACCCCTGGACAGGGGCACTGAAGCTTTCTTT CASSPLDRGTEAFF
15 . TRBJ2-1 . TRBV7-9 TGTGCCAGCAGCCCCCCCGGAACAGGGTACAATGAGCAGTTCTTC CASSPPGTGYNEQFF
14 . TRBJ2-2 few TRBV6-5 TGTGCCAGCAGCCCCTTTGTGAACACCGGGGAGCTGTTTTTT CASSPFVNTGELFF
11 . TRBJ1-1 few TRBV30 TGTGCCTGGGTTAGACAGGTTGAAGCTTTCTTT CAWVRQVEAFF
17 TRBD1 TRBJ2-6 few TRBV6-1 TGTGCCAGCAGTGGACAGGGCTACTCGTCTGGGGCCAACGTCCTGACTTTC CASSGQGYSSGANVLTF
14 TRBD2 TRBJ2-1 few TRBV6-5 TGTGCGGCCAGAAGGACTAGCGGGAGAAATGAGCAGTTCTTC CAARRTSGRNEQFF
13 TRBD1 TRBJ1-1 few TRBV19 TGTGCCAGTAGTATTAACAGGGGTACTGAAGCTTTCTTT CASSINRGTEAFF
15 TRBD2 TRBJ2-1 few TRBV11-2 TGTGCCAGCAGCTTATTCGGGGGAGGGCCCGATGAGCAGTTCTTC CASSLFGGGPDEQFF
16 TRBD2 TRBJ2-7 few TRBV10-3 TGTGCCATCAGTGAGTTTTGGCTAGCGGGAGAGCACGAGCAGTACTTC CAISEFWLAGEHEQYF
15 . TRBJ2-1 . TRBV5-4 TGTGCCAGCAGCTTGGGTTATAGCTCCTACAATGAGCAGTTCTTC CASSLGYSSYNEQFF
13 . TRBJ2-7 few TRBV15 TGTGCCACCTCAACGTGGAGCTCCTACGAGCAGTACTTC CATSTWSSYEQYF
14 . TRBJ1-2 few TRBV2 TGTGCCAGCAGTGAAGCAGGGGGTTCGGATGGCTACACCTTC CASSEAGGSDGYTF
13 . TRBJ2-3 few TRBV29-1 TGCAGCGAGCGCCTCGGTGGGTACGGTACGCAGTATTTT CSERLGGYGTQYF
15 TRBD2 TRBJ2-5 few TRBV7-2 TGTGCCAGCAGCTTAGGATGGCGGGAGGGGGAGACCCAGTACTTC CASSLGWREGETQYF
16 TRBD2 TRBJ2-2 few TRBV5-1 TGCGCCAGCAGCGTGGGACTAGCGGGAGGCACCGGGGAGCTGTTTTTT CASSVGLAGGTGELFF
14 . TRBJ1-5 . TRBV19 TGTGCCAGTAGTATTTTTGACAGGTACCAGCCCCAGCATTTT CASSIFDRYQPQHF
13 . TRBJ2-1 . TRBV29-1 TGCAGCGTACAGGGTGATTCCTACAATGAGCAGTTCTTC CSVQGDSYNEQFF
16 . TRBJ1-5 . TRBV4-2 TGTGCCAGCAGCCAAGAAGGAAGGAGTACGAATCAGCCCCAGCATTTT CASSQEGRSTNQPQHF
18 TRBD2 TRBJ2-3 few TRBV9 TGTGCCAGCAGCGTAAGCTTCGGACTAGCGGGAATAACAGATACGCAGTATTTT CASSVSFGLAGITDTQYF
16 . TRBJ1-2 . TRBV27 TGTGCCAGCAGTTTATCGGGAAGACTATATGCCTATGGCTACACCTTC CASSLSGRLYAYGYTF
14 . TRBJ2-5 . TRBV18 TGTGCCAGCTCACCCGCGAGCGACCAAGAGACCCAGTACTTC CASSPASDQETQYF
14 . TRBJ1-2 . TRBV7-9 TGTGCCAGCAGCTTAATTATTTCTAACTATGGCTACACCTTC CASSLIISNYGYTF
15 . TRBJ2-3 . TRBV30 TGTGCCTGGAGAAATGGCTTGCTCGGGACAGATACGCAGTATTTT CAWRNGLLGTDTQYF
13 . TRBJ2-7 few TRBV30 TGTGCCTGGAGGCCTAGCGACAGCTACGAGCAGTACTTC CAWRPSDSYEQYF
14 TRBD1 TRBJ1-5 . TRBV2 TGTGCCAGCAGTCCGGGACAGAGCAATCAGCCCCAGCATTTT CASSPGQSNQPQHF
15 TRBD2 TRBJ2-1 . TRBV6-4 TGTGCCAGCAGCCGACTAGCGGAGAGGGTCAATGAGCAGTTCTTC CASSRLAERVNEQFF
15 . TRBJ2-2 few TRBV9 TGTGCCAGCAGCGTTCAGGGCGCGAACACCGGGGAGCTGTTTTTT CASSVQGANTGELFF
13 . TRBJ2-7 . TRBV28 TGTGCCAGCAGTTCTGGGAGCTCCTACGAGCAGTACTTC CASSSGSSYEQYF
17 TRBD2 TRBJ2-7 . TRBV5-4 TGTGCCAGCAGCTTAAGGTTACTAGCGGGAGAAACCTACGAGCAGTACTTC CASSLRLLAGETYEQYF
17 . TRBJ2-3 few TRBV23-1 TGCGCCCGGGACAGGGACACTAGCGGGAACAGCACAGATACGCAGTATTTT CARDRDTSGNSTDTQYF
14 . TRBJ2-2 . TRBV11-2 TGTGCCAGCAGCTTAGCCCGGACAGCCGGGGAGCTGTTTTTT CASSLARTAGELFF
15 TRBD1 TRBJ1-1 few TRBV6-1 TGTGCCAGCAGTCCTAATGTCGACAGGGACACTGAAGCTTTCTTT CASSPNVDRDTEAFF
13 TRBD1 TRBJ1-3 . TRBV6-1 TGTGCCGGACAGGGGGTGCTCGGAAACACCATATATTTT CAGQGVLGNTIYF
16 TRBD1 TRBJ2-3 few TRBV7-8 TGTGCCAGCAGCTTAATCAGGGGGTTGGTCACAGATACGCAGTATTTT CASSLIRGLVTDTQYF
15 . TRBJ2-2 few TRBV4-1 TGCGCCAGCAGCCAAGAACCCGCGTCCGCCGGGGAGCTGTTTTTT CASSQEPASAGELFF
14 TRBD2 TRBJ2-7 few TRBV5-1 TGCGCCAGCAGCTTGACTAGCGGGAAATACGAGCAGTACTTC CASSLTSGKYEQYF
15 . TRBJ2-7 . TRBV6-6 TGTGCCAGCAGTTTTCGACAGGAGGCCCCCTACGAGCAGTACTTC CASSFRQEAPYEQYF
17 . TRBJ1-1 . TRBV5-1 TGCGCCAGCAGCATCCGACAATGGACAGAGATCGGCACTGAAGCTTTCTTT CASSIRQWTEIGTEAFF
12 TRBD1 TRBJ2-7 . TRBV7-2 TGTGCCAGCAGCTTAGAAGGGACAGGTTTATACTTC CASSLEGTGLYF
13 . TRBJ2-3 few TRBV6-5 TGTGCCAGCAGTTACGAGTCCACAGATACGCAGTATTTT CASSYESTDTQYF
15 . TRBJ1-1 . TRBV27 TGTGCCAGCAGTCCTACAGGGAGAATGAACACTGAAGCTTTCTTT CASSPTGRMNTEAFF
14 TRBD1 TRBJ1-5 . TRBV6-1 TGTGCCAGCGTTTTCGGACAGGGGGAGAGGCCCCAGCATTTT CASVFGQGERPQHF